The T cell receptor (beta chain) under discussion was sequenced for a study of control samples from healthy donors and cancer patients. This CDR3 region has 15 residues. The J segment lost 0 bases and the V segment lost 0 bases, leaving 0 bases of the junction unmatched. The germline V gene encodes CDR1 SGHNT and CDR2 YYREEE (reference sequence). The assay was immunoSEQ multiplex PCR, and TCRdb's table has in-frame clones only and misses some. The profile shows over 50,000 clones, 75% to 90% of them singletons. Sequencing was done on a sample of blood. The chain couples TRBV5-4 to TRBJ2-1; TRBD2 aligns across 7 bases. The receptor comes from a man between 65 and 85 years old in good health. CDR3 nucleotides: TGTGCCAGCAGCTTGGGGGGGGGCTCCTACAATGAGCAGTTCTTC. It is translated as CASSLGGGSYNEQFF.